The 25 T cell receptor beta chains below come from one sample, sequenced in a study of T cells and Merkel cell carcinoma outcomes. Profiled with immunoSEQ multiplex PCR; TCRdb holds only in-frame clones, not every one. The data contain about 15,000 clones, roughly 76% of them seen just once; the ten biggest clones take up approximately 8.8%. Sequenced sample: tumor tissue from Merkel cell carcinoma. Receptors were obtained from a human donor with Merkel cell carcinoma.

The CDR3 region has the DNA TGTGCCAGCAGCTTAGGCGGACTAGCGTTAACCTACGAGCAGTACTTC. This sequence encodes CASSLGGLALTYEQYF. The chain links TRBV13 to TRBJ2-7, with 9 bases fitting TRBD2. The J segment lost 2 bases and the V segment lost 0 bases, leaving 5 bases of the junction unmatched. The CDR3 sequence is 16 residues long. The germline CDR1 and CDR2 sequences are PRHDT and FYEKMQ (reference sequence). Combining the CDR3 with reference TRBV13 and TRBJ2-7 gives the whole variable domain AAGVIQSPRHLIKEKRETATLKCYPIPRHDTVYWYQQGPGQDPQFLISFYEKMQSDKGSIPDRFSAQQFSDYHSELNMSSLELGDSALYFCASSLGGLALTYEQYFGPGTRLTVT.

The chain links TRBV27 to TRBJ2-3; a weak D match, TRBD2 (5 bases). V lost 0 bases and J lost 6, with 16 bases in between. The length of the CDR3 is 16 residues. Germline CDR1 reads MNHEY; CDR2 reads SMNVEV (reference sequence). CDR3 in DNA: TGTGCCAGCAGTTTATCTCCGGGGTCTTTTATCGATACGCAGTATTTT. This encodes CASSLSPGSFIDTQYF.

The DNA of the CDR3 is TGTGCCAGCAGCCAAGTAGCAAGGAGCGCGGCTGTTGGTCAGCCCCAGCATTTT. This translates into CASSQVARSAAVGQPQHF. This sequence joins TRBV4-2 and TRBJ1-5; D is ambiguous. The CDR3 totals 18 residues. The V end lost 1 base, the J end lost 6 bases, and 22 bases lay between the germline ends. Germline values: CDR1 LGHNA, CDR2 YNFKEQ.

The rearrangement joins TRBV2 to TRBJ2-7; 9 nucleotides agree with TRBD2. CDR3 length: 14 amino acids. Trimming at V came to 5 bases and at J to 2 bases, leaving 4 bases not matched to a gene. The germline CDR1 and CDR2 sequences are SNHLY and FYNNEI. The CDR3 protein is CASSKSGGPYEQYF. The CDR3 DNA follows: TGTGCCAGCAGTAAAAGCGGGGGGCCCTACGAGCAGTACTTC.

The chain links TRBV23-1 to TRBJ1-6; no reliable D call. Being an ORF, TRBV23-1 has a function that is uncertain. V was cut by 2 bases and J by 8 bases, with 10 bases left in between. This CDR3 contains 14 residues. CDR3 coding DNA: TGCGCCAGCAGTCAAACCCGACGGTATTCACCCCTCCACTTT. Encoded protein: CASSQTRRYSPLHF.

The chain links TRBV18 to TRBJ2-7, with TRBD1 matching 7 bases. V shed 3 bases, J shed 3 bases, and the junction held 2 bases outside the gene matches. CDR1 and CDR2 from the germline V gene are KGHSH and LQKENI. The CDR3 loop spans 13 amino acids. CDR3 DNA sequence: TGTGCCAGCTCACCGCCAGGGGGCTACGAGCAGTACTTC. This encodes CASSPPGGYEQYF.

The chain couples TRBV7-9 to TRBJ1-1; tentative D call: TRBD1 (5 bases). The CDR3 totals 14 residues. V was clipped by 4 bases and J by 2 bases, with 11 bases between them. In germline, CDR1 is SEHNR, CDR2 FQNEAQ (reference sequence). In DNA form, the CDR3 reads TGTGCCAGCAGCTCTACAGGAGTTAACACTGAAGCTTTCTTT. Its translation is CASSSTGVNTEAFF.

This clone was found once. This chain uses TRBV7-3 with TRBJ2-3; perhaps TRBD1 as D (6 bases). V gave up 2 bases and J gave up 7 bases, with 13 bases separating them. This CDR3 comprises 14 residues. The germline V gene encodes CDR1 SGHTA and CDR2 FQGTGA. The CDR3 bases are TGTGCCAGCAGCTTAGGGGGCAGTACAAATACGCAGTATTTT. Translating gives CASSLGGSTNTQYF.

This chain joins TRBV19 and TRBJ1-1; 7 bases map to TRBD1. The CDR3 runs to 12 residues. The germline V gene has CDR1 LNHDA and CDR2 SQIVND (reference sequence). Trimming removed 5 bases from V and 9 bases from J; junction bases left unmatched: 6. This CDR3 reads CASSEGQTKAFF. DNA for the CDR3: TGTGCCAGTAGTGAGGGACAGACGAAAGCTTTCTTT.

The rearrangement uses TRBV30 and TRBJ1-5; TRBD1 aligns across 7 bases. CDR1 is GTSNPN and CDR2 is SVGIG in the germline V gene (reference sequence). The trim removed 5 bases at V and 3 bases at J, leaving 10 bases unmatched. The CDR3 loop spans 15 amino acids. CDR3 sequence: CAWSKSDRDNQPQHF. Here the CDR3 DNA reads TGTGCCTGGTCAAAATCCGACAGGGACAATCAGCCCCAGCATTTT.

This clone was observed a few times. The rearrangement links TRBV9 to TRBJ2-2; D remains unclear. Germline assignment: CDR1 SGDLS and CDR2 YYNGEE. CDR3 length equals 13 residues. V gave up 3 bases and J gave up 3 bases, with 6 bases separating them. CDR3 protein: CASSDPYTGELFF. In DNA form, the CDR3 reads TGTGCCAGCAGCGACCCTTACACCGGGGAGCTGTTTTTT.

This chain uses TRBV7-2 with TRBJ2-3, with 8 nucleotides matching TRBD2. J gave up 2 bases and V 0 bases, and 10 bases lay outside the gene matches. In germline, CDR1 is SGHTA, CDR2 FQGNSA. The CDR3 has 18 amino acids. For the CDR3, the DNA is TGTGCCAGCAGCTTAGCGTTCGGGATAGCGGGGCTCACAGATACGCAGTATTTT. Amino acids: CASSLAFGIAGLTDTQYF.

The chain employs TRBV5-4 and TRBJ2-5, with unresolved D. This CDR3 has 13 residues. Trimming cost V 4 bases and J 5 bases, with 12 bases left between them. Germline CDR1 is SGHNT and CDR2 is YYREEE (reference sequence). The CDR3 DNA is TGTGCCAGCAGCCAAGTCTTAGGGGAGACCCAGTACTTC. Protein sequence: CASSQVLGETQYF.

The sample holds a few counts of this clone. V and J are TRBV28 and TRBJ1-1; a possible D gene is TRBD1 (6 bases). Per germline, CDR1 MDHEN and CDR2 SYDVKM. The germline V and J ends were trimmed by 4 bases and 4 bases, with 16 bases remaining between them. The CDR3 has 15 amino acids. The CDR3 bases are TGTGCCAGCAGTTCCCACCGTGGCAGGGGCACTGAAGCTTTCTTT. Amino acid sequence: CASSSHRGRGTEAFF.

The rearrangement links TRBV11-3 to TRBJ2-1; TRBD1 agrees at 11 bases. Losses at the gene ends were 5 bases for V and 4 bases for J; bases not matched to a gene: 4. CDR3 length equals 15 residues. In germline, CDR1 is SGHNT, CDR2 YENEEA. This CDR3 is CASSGGTGGYNEQFF. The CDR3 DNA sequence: TGTGCCAGCAGCGGAGGGACAGGGGGTTACAATGAGCAGTTCTTC.

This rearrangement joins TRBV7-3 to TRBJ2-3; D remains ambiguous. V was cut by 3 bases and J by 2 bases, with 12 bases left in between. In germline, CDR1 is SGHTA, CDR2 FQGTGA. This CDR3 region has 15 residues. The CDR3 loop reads CASSFSTGLTDTQYF. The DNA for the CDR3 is TGTGCCAGCAGCTTCTCAACGGGTCTCACAGATACGCAGTATTTT.

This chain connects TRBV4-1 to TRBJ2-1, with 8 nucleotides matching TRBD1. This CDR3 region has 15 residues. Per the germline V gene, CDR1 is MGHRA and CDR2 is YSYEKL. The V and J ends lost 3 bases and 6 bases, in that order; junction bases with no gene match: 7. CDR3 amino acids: CASSHADREPNEQFF. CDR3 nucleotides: TGCGCCAGCAGCCATGCGGACAGGGAGCCCAATGAGCAGTTCTTC.

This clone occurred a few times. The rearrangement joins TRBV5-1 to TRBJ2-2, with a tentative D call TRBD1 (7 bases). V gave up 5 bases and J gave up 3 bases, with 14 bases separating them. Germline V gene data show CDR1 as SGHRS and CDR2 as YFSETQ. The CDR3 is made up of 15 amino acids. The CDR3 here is CASRPDREDTGELFF. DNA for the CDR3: TGCGCCAGCAGACCAGACAGGGAGGACACCGGGGAGCTGTTTTTT.

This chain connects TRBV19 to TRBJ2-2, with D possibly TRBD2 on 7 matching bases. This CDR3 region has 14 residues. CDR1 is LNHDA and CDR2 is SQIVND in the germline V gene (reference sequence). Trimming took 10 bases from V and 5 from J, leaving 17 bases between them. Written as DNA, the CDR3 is TGTGCCACACATCGGGGGGCCGGGACCGGGGAGCTGTTTTTT. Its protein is CATHRGAGTGELFF.

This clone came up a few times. The CDR3 reads CASSQGPSYEQYF. The DNA for the CDR3 is TGTGCCAGCTCACAAGGACCGTCCTACGAGCAGTACTTC. The chain employs TRBV18 and TRBJ2-7; D unclear. Germline CDR1 KGHSH, CDR2 LQKENI. The V and J ends lost 4 bases and 1 base respectively, with 8 bases between them. The CDR3 runs to 13 residues.

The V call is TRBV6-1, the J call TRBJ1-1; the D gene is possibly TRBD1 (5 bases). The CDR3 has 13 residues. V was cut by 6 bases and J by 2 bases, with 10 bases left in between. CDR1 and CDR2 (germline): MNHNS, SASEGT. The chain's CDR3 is CASRTGGNTEAFF. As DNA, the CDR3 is TGTGCCAGCAGGACCGGGGGAAACACTGAAGCTTTCTTT.

CDR3 residues: CASSRQSWGPTGELFF. The DNA for the CDR3 is TGTGCCAGCAGCCGCCAAAGCTGGGGTCCTACCGGGGAGCTGTTTTTT. The V call is TRBV7-9, the J call TRBJ2-2; D gene unclear. The V gene's germline CDR1 is SEHNR and CDR2 FQNEAQ (reference sequence). Trimming took 5 bases from V and 5 from J, leaving 18 bases between them. This CDR3 has 16 residues.

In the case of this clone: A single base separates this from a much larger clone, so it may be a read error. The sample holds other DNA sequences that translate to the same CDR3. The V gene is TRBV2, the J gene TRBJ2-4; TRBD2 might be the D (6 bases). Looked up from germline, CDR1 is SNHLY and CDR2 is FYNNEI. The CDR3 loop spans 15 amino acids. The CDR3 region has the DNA TGTGCTAGCAGGGCCGAGGGCGGGACGGGGAACATTCAGTACTTC. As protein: CASRAEGGTGNIQYF.

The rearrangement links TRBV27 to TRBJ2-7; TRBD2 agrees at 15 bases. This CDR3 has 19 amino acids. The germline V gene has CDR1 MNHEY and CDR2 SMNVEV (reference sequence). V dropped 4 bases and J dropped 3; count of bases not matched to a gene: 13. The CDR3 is CASSSPSGGLAGGYYEQYF. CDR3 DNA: TGTGCCAGCAGTTCTCCCTCAGGGGGACTAGCGGGAGGCTACTACGAGCAGTACTTC.

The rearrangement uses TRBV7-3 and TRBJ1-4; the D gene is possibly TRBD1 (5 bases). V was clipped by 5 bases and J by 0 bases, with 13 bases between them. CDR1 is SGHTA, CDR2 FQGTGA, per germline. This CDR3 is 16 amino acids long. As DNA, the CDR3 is TGTGCCAGCAGCCTCCGGGACGGGGCAACTAATGAAAAACTGTTTTTT. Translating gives CASSLRDGATNEKLFF.